The sequence of this T cell receptor (beta chain) was determined in a study of vaccination and CD4 T cells after COVID-19. As for the study in general: Following dose two, a median 72 days (range 14 to 241) passed before post-vaccine samples were taken.

The CDR3 is 15 residues long. Trimming at V came to 4 bases and at J to 7 bases, leaving 8 bases not matched to a gene. Per the germline V gene, CDR1 is SGHTA and CDR2 is FQGTGA. Overall study findings and caveats: Convalescent patients' median share of reactive clones seen only post-vaccination was about 86%.

On this clonotype itself: Its antigen is not known.

With the Oncomine TCR Beta short-read assay, DNA from cultured CD4+ T cells was sequenced. TCRdb reanalysed the PCR reads using MiXCR and keeps one entry per CDR3 protein. Of about 20,000 distinct CDR3 sequences listed, 65% to 80% are singletons. Treatment described: roughly 10-day PBMC culture with coronavirus spike peptide pools or control peptides (ViraFEST assay). Culture of 2 million to 2.5 million PBMCs per well took place with about 10 IU/ml IL-2 and 8.5 to 10 ug/ml peptide pools. This chain connects TRBV7-3 to TRBJ2-1; TRBD1 matches 9 bases. The material sequenced was CD4+ T cells from blood, cultured in vitro. The receptor was derived from a human donor who had recovered from COVID-19. The CDR3 reads CASSSRQGGINEQFF. The DNA of the CDR3 is TGTGCCAGCAGCTCCCGACAGGGGGGAATTAATGAGCAGTTCTTC.